This T cell receptor beta chain was profiled in a study of T cell responses to AZD1222 COVID-19 vaccine. The study, taken as a whole, reports: Clonal diversity was possibly underestimated, and white British individuals and females predominated among donors. Sampling captured repertoires only after the peak T cell response.

Produced via immunoSEQ multiplex PCR; TCRdb's table is partial and in-frame only. The repertoire holds 100,000 to 120,000 clones, with around 81% as singletons. As to this clone: Its antigen is undetermined.

Per germline, CDR1 MDHEN and CDR2 SYDVKM. The CDR3 sequence is 15 residues long. Trimming pared 2 bases from V and 2 bases from J, leaving 10 bases between. The origin of this receptor is an adult in good health. Sequenced here: peripheral blood, sampled on day 0 of AZD1222 vaccination. The chain couples TRBV28 to TRBJ1-3, with TRBD1 as a possible D gene (5 bases). CDR3 DNA: TGTGCCAGCAGTTTAATAGGGGCGGCTGGAAACACCATATATTTT. Translation: CASSLIGAAGNTIYF.